This T cell receptor beta chain was captured in a study of blood T cell repertoires in COVID-19. Sequencing used immunoSEQ multiplex PCR; TCRdb keeps in-frame clones, though not all of them. The sample lists about 200,000 clones, around 85% occurring once. The sequenced sample was PBMCs or T cells enriched from blood (not recorded which). This TCR derives from a man aged 35 to 55 who had recovered from COVID-19.

Here the CDR3 reads CASSSGLAGVEQFF. CDR3 nucleotides: TGCGCCAGCAGCTCTGGTCTAGCGGGAGTTGAGCAGTTCTTC. The chain has TRBV5-1 and TRBJ2-1; 10 positions agree with TRBD2. Looked up from germline, CDR1 is SGHRS and CDR2 is YFSETQ. The CDR3 has 14 amino acids. Losses at the gene ends were 3 bases for V and 9 bases for J; bases not matched to a gene: 6.